This T cell receptor (beta chain) was profiled in a study of shared clonotypes between healthy human individuals. Overall study findings and caveats: Depth of sequencing was expected to influence donor clonotype sharing. Rarefaction indicated that sorted-subset sequencing remained incomplete although depth was large.

This CDR3 spans 15 amino acids. Trimming took 3 bases from V and 6 from J, leaving 15 bases between them. The germline V gene has CDR1 KGHSH and CDR2 LQKENI. Investigators spread the genomic DNA of each subset evenly over several immunoSEQ plates. The repertoire was sequenced with immunoSEQ multiplex PCR; TCRdb's copy has only in-frame clones and lacks some. The table includes approximately 2.5 million clones, over 85% detected once. Details on this clone: Antigen specificity is unknown.

The study enrolled healthy HIV-negative adults without recent acute infections or vaccinations as donors. The V call is TRBV18, the J call TRBJ1-5; tentative D call: TRBD1 (6 bases). The source of this sequence is a man between 18 and 35 years old in good health. The sample was naive CD4+ T cells sorted from blood. The subset here: CD45RA+ positively selected. The CDR3, as DNA: TGTGCCAGCTCACCGTCCCCTCAGGGGCGTCAGCCCCAGCATTTT. Amino acid sequence: CASSPSPQGRQPQHF.